This record covers a single T cell receptor beta chain. Its cognate antigen is unknown. The junction and the germline gene differ at one end; a read error may be behind it. The data stem from a study of T cell responses to AZD1222 COVID-19 vaccine. Study details: It was second doses at about 4 or about 12 weeks that were pooled. Overall study findings and caveats: The sample set comprised mostly white British donors with more females, and clonal diversity was possibly underestimated. Just a handful of AZD1222 recipients tested seropositive at baseline.

The CDR3 consists of 13 residues. Germline CDR1 GTSNPN, CDR2 SVGIG (reference sequence). Sequenced by immunoSEQ multiplex PCR; TCRdb stores in-frame clones only, minus some. The data contain about 130,000 clones, approximately 90% of them seen just once; the ten biggest clones take up 1.9%. The sample in question was peripheral blood, obtained on day 0 of AZD1222 vaccination. V usage is TRBV30 and J usage is TRBJ1-1; D call uncertain. The sequence was obtained from an adult in good health. The CDR3 region has the DNA TGTGCCTGGAGTCGCGGCCGGGAATTTACTTTCCAATTT. Amino acid sequence: CAWSRGREFTFQF. Supplemented by reference TRBV30 and TRBJ1-1, the full variable domain reads SQTIHQWPATLVQPVGSPLSLECTVEGTSNPNLYWYRQAAGRGLQLLFYSVGIGQISSEVPQNLSASRPQDRQFILSSKKLLLSDSGFYLCAWSRGREFTFQFGQGTRLTVV.